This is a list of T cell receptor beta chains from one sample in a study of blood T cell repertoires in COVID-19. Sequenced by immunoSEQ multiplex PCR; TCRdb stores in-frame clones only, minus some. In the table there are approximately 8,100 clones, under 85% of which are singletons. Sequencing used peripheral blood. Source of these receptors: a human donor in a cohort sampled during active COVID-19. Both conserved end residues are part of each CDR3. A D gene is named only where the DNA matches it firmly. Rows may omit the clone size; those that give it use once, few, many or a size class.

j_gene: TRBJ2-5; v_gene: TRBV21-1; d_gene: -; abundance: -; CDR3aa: CASSKGGSGGNGRETQYF; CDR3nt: TGTGCCAGCAGCAAAGGAGGCTCGGGGGGCAATGGGCGAGAGACCCAGTACTTC
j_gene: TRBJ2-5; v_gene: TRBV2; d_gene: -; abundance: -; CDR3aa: CASRLTVGETQYF; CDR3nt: TGTGCCAGCAGGCTTACAGTGGGCGAGACCCAGTACTTC
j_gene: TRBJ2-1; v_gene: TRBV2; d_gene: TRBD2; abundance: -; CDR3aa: CASRNGGRGNSYNEQFF; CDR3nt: TGTGCCAGCAGGAACGGTGGGCGGGGGAACTCCTACAATGAGCAGTTCTTC
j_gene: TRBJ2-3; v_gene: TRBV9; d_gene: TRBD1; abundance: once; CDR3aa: CASSVNPINTGGNTDTQYF; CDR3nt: TGTGCCAGCAGCGTAAACCCTATCAACACAGGGGGCAACACAGATACGCAGTATTTT
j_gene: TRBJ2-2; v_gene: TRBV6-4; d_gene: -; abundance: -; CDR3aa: CASSATGSPGELFF; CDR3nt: TGTGCCAGCAGTGCGACAGGTTCCCCCGGGGAGCTGTTTTTT
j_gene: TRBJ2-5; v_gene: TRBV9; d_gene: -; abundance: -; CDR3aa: CASSVGASQETQYF; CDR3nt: TGTGCCAGCAGCGTAGGAGCAAGCCAAGAGACCCAGTACTTC
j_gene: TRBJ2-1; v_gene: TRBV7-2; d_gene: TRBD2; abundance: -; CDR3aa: CASSLLAGGPGYEQFF; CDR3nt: TGTGCCAGCAGCCTACTAGCGGGGGGGCCCGGTTACGAGCAGTTCTTC
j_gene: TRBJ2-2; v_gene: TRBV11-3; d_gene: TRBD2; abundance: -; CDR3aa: CASSPRLAEPPGNTGELFF; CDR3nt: TGTGCCAGCAGCCCCCGACTAGCGGAGCCTCCTGGGAACACCGGGGAGCTGTTTTTT
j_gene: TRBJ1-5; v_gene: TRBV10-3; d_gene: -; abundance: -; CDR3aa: CAISESDSSQPQHF; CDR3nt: TGTGCCATCAGTGAGTCGGACAGCTCTCAGCCCCAGCATTTT
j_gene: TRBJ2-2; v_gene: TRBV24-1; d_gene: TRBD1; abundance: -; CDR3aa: CATSDPQTGRTGELFF; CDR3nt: TGTGCCACCAGTGATCCCCAGACAGGGCGCACCGGGGAGCTGTTTTTT
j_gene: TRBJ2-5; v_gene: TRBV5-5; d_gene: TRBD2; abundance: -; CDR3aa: CASSSTSGWETQYF; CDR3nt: TGTGCCAGCAGCTCGACTAGCGGATGGGAGACCCAGTACTTC
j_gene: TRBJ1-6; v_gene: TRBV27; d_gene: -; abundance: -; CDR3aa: CASSPQGGDSPLHF; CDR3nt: TGTGCCAGCAGTCCCCAGGGAGGGGATTCACCCCTCCACTTT
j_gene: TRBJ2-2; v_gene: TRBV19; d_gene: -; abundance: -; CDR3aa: CASKEVAGAYTGELFF; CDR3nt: TGTGCCAGTAAGGAGGTTGCAGGGGCCTACACCGGGGAGCTGTTTTTT
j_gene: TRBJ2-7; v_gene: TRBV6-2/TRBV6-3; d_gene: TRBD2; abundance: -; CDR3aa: CASSSLTGTTLGNEQYF; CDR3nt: TGTGCCAGCAGTTCCCTCACCGGGACTACCCTCGGGAACGAGCAGTACTTC
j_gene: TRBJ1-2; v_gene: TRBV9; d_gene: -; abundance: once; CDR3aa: CASSPATGGYTF; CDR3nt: TGTGCCAGCAGCCCCGCTACGGGGGGCTACACCTTC
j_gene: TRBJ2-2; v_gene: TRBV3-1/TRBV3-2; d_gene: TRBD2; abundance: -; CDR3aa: CASSQVQFVGGHVGELFF; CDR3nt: TGTGCCAGCAGCCAAGTTCAGTTCGTGGGAGGGCACGTCGGGGAGCTGTTTTTT
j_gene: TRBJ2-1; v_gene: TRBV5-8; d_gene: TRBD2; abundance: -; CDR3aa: CASSLGITSGAPNEQFF; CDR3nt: TGTGCCAGCAGCTTGGGGATTACTAGCGGGGCCCCCAATGAGCAGTTCTTC
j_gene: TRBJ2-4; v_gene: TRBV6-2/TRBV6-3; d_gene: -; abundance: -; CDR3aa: CASSEGPWTAKNIQYF; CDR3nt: TGTGCCAGCAGTGAGGGTCCTTGGACCGCCAAAAACATTCAGTACTTC
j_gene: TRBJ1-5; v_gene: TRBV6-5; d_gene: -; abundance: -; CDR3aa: CASSYGPWTGQPQHF; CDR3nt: TGTGCCAGCAGTTACGGTCCCTGGACGGGACAGCCCCAGCATTTT
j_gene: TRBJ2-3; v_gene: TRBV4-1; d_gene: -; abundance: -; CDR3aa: CASRPLGLGMEDTQYF; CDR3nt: TGCGCCAGCAGACCGCTGGGCCTCGGGATGGAAGATACGCAGTATTTT
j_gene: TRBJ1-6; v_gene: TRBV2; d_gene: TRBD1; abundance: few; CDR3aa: CASSAPPGQFNSPLHF; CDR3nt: TGTGCCAGCAGTGCCCCACCGGGACAGTTTAATTCACCCCTCCACTTT
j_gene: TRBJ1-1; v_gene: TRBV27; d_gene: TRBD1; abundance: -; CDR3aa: CASSLAPLTGLIFF; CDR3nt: TGTGCCAGCAGTTTGGCCCCTCTGACAGGGCTGATTTTCTTT
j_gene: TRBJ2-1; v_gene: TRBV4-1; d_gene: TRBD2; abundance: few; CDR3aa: CASSQEIRQRGGRNEQFF; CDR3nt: TGCGCCAGCAGCCAAGAGATCAGACAGCGGGGGGGCCGCAATGAGCAGTTCTTC
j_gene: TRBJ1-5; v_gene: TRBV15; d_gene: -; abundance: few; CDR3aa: CATSRESPSGNQPQHF; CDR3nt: TGTGCCACCAGCAGAGAATCCCCCTCAGGCAATCAGCCCCAGCATTTT
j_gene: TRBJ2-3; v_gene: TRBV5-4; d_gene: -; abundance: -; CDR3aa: CASSLQSTDTQYF; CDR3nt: TGTGCCAGCAGCTTGCAGTCCACAGATACGCAGTATTTT
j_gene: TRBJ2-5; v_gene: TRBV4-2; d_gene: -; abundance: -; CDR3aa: CASSPAWGDLQETQYF; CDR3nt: TGTGCCAGCAGCCCCGCGTGGGGGGACCTTCAAGAGACCCAGTACTTC
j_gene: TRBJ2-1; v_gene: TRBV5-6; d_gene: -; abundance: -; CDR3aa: CASSRRRESYNEQFF; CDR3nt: TGTGCCAGCAGCCGTCGTCGGGAATCCTACAATGAGCAGTTCTTC
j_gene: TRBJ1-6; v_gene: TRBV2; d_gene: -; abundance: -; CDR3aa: CALSEGRNNSPLHF; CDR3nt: TGTGCCTTGAGTGAGGGTCGGAATAATTCACCCCTCCACTTT
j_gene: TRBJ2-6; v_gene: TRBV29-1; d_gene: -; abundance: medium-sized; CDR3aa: CSVAVSGANVLTF; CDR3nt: TGCAGCGTTGCTGTCTCTGGGGCCAACGTCCTGACTTTC
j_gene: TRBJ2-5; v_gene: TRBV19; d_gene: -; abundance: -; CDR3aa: CASAQGEGTQYF; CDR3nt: TGTGCCAGCGCTCAGGGTGAAGGGACCCAGTACTTC
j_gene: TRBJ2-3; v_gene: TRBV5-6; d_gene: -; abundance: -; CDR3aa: CASSLKVGVTQYF; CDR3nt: TGTGCCAGCAGCTTGAAGGTAGGAGTAACGCAGTATTTT
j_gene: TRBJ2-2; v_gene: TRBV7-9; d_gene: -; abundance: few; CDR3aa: CASSSLSALNTGELFF; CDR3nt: TGTGCCAGCAGCTCCCTTAGCGCCTTGAACACCGGGGAGCTGTTTTTT
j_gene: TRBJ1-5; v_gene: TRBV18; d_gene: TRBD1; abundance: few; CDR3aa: CASSPGAGGSVQPQHF; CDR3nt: TGTGCCAGCTCACCCGGCGCAGGGGGCTCGGTTCAGCCCCAGCATTTT
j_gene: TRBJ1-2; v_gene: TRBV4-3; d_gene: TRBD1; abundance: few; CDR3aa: CASSQGADGQGPYGYTF; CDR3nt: TGCGCCAGCAGCCAAGGGGCCGACGGACAGGGACCCTATGGCTACACCTTC
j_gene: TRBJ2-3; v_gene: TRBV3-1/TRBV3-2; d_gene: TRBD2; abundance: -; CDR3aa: CASSQGLAGGPDTQYF; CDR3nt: TGTGCCAGCAGCCAGGGACTAGCGGGAGGGCCTGATACGCAGTATTTT
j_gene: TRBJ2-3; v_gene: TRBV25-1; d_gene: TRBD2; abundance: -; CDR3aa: CASSGGAVGTDTQYF; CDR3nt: TGTGCCAGCAGCGGGGGGGCCGTAGGCACAGATACGCAGTATTTT
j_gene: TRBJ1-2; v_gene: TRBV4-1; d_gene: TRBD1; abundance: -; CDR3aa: CASSQRHPGQASGYTF; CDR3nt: TGCGCCAGCAGCCAACGCCACCCTGGACAGGCCTCTGGCTACACCTTC
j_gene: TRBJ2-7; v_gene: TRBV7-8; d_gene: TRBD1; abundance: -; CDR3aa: CASSLQGDEQYF; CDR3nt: TGTGCCAGCAGCCTACAGGGGGACGAGCAGTACTTC
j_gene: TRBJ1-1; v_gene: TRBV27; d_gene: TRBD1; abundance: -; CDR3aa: CASSWGPDRANTEAFF; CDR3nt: TGTGCCAGCAGTTGGGGCCCTGACAGGGCTAACACTGAAGCTTTCTTT
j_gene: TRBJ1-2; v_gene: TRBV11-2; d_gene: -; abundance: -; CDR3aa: CASSLGTGYTF; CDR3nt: TGTGCCAGCAGCCTAGGGACAGGCTACACCTTC